This T cell receptor beta chain stems from a study of shared clonotypes between healthy human individuals. Regarding the study as a whole: Blood was the sole source, and tissue repertoires probably differ. In contrast to clonotypes shared by all four donors, non-shared clonotypes had lower generation probabilities.

As concerns this clone: What it recognizes is unknown.

Trimming stripped 6 bases from V and 9 bases from J, with 19 bases between. The CDR3 length is 14 residues. The germline gives CDR1 MRHNA, CDR2 SNTAGT. For each subset, genomic DNA was distributed in equal portions over several immunoSEQ plates. Sequencing used immunoSEQ multiplex PCR; TCRdb keeps in-frame clones, though not all of them. The profile shows about 1.5 million clones, roughly 98% of them singletons. The clonotype originates from a man aged 25-45 years in good health. The sequencing sample was made of naive CD4+ T cells sorted from blood. Specified subset: CD45RA+ positively selected. This chain uses TRBV6-4 with TRBJ2-3; perhaps TRBD1 as D (6 bases). CDR3 in amino acids: CASSAQGNTGTQYF. The CDR3 DNA follows: TGTGCCAGCAGCGCACAGGGCAATACGGGAACGCAGTATTTT.